This T cell receptor beta chain was recovered during a study of naive and memory T cell subsets. The library had UMIs added by 3' ligation of an oligonucleotide to TCR cDNA. Adult healthy volunteers gave 2.5 ml peripheral blood for whole-blood RNA. Input was about 1 to 1,100 ng of DNase-treated total RNA without cell sorting. The ends were cut back, 6 bases at V and 4 bases at J, with 13 bases in the middle. The germline V gene has CDR1 SGHNT and CDR2 YENEEA. This CDR3 comprises 14 residues. The SP2 primer and nested alpha and beta constant region primers amplified ligated cDNA in four rounds. TCRdb reprocessed the 5' RACE reads with MiXCR, giving one entry per CDR3 protein. The data hold about 59,000 distinct CDR3 sequences, with 6.5% to 9% observed a single time.

The clonotype originates from a female donor in good health. V is TRBV11-3 and J is TRBJ1-3; D unclear. The CDR3 loop reads CASSSDGSGNTIYF. For the CDR3, the DNA is TGTGCCAGCAGTTCGGACGGTTCCGGAAACACCATATATTTT.